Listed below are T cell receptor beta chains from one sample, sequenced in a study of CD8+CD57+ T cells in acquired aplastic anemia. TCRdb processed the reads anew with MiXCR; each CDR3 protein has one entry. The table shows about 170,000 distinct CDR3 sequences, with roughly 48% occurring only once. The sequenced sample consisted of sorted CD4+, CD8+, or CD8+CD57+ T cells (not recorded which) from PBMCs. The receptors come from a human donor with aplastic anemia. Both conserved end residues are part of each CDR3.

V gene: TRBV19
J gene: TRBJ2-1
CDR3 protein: CASSPDAVSNEQFF

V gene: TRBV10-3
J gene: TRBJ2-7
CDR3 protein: CAINFSPAFEQYF

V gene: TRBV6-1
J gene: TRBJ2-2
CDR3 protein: CASVVPNTGELSF

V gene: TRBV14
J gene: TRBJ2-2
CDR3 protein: CASSPIRGPGELFF

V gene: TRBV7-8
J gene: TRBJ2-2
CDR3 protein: CASSFHSGELFF

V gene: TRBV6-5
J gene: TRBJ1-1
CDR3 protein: CASSYSRTAPNTEAFF

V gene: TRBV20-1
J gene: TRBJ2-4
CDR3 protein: CSARDRLAGGGADGNIQYF

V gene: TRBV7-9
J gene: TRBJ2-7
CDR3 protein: CASSPGGGRAIYEQYF

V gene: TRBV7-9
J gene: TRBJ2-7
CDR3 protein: CASIPGTGGYEQYF

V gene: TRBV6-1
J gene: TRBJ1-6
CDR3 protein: CASTPTLVDSPLHF

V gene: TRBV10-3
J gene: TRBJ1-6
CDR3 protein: CAISVGVNNSPLHF

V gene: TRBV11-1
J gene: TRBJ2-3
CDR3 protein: CASSREGGRGVTQYF

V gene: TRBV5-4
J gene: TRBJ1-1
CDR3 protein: CASSSRGAGTGGFSAFF

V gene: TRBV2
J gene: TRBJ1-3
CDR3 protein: CASSGVQGWSGNTIYF

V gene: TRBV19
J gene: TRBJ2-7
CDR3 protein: CASSIDGGWDEKYF

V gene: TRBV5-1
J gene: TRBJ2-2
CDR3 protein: CASSLGGQGAIGELFF

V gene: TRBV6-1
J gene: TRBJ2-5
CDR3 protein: CASSSSVGGETQYF

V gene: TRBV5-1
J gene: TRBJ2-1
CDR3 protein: CASSLEAASYNEQFF

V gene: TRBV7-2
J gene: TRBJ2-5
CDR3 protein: CASSPLAAETQYF

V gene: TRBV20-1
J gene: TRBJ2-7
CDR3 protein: CSAPNTGTSYEQYF

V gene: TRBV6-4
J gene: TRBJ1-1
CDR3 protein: CASSEGTLNTEAFF

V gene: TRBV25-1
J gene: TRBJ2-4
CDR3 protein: CASSDKDRAKNIQYF

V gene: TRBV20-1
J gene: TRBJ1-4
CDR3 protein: CSAEGQGGEKLFF

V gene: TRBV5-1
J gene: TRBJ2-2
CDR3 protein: CASTRTGETGELFF

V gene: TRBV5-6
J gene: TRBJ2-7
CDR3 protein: CASSVPGQGAGEQYF

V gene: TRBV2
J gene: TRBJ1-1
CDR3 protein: CASKIMNTEAFF

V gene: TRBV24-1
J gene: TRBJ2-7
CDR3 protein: CATSDSDGPRLYEQYF

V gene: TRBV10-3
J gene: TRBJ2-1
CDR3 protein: CAISEGLAGGSYNEQFF

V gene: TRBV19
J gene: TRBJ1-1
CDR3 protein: CASSIVAHTEAFF

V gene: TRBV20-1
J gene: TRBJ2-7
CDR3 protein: CSAAVQEREQYF

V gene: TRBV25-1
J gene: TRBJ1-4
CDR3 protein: CASRNRGVGEKLFF

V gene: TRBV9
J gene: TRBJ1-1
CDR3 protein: CASSVVTGTEAFF

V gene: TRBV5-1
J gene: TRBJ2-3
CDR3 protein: CGSSTRGPTDTQYF

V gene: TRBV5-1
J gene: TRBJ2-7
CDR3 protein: CASSFSQDAYGQYF

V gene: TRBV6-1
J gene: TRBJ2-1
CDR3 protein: CASSEDGTSGSRNEQFF

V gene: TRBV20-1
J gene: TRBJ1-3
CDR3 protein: CSAGSGNTIYF

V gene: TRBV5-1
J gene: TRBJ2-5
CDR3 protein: CASSLTSMEETQYF

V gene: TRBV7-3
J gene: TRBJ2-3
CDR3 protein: CASSFLAGGTDTQYF

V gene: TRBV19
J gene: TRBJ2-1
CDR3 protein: CASSATGVSYNEQFF

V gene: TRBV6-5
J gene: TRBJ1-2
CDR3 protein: CASSYGMGYGYTF

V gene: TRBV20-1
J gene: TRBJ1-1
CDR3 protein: CSAPERNTEAFF

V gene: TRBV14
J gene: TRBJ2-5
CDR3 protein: CASSPGGIIQETQYF

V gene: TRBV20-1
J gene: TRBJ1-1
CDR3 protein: CSASQGGNTEAFF

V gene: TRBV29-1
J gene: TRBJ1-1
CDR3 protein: CSVRTGEDTEAFF

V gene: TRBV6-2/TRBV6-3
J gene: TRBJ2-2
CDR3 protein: CASSYGLARGNTGELFF

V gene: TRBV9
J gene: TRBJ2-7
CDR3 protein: CASSVDAGSSYEQYF

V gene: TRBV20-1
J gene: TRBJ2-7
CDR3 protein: CSARRGLAGAYEQYF

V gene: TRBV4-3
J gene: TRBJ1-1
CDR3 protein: CASSLDRVNTEAFF

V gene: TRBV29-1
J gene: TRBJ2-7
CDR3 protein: CSVEKGGRAKSYEQYF

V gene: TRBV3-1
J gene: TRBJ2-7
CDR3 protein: CASSQARYEQYF

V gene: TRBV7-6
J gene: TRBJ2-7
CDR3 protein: CASSSVAGANEQYF

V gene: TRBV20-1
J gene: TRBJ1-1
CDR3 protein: CSARDPSEAFF

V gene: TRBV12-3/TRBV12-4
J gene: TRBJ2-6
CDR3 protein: CASSLVLRTGIFSGANVLTF

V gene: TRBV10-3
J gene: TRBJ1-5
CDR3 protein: CAISAGQGNQPQHF

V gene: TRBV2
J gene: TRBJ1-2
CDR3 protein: CASSEAEHRYGYTF